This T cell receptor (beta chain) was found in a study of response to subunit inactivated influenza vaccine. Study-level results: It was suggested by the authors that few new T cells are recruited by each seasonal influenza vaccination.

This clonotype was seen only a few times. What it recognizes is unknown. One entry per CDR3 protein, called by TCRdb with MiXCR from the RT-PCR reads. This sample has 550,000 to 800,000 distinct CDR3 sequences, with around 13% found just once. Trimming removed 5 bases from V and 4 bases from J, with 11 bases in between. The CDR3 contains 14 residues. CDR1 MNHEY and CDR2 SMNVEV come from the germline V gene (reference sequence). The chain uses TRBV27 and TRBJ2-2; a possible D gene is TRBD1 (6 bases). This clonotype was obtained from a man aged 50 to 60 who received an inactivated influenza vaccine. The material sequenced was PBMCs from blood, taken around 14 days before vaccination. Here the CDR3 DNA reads TGTGCCAGCAGTCTCAGGGGTACCACCGGGGAGCTGTTTTTT. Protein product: CASSLRGTTGELFF.